The rows below give T cell receptor beta chains drawn from one sample of a study of T cell repertoires in cytomegalovirus infection. MiXCR was run by TCRdb on the reads, yielding one entry per CDR3 protein. The sample has more than 400,000 distinct CDR3 sequences; approximately 26% are singletons. Sequenced: PBMCs. The receptors here all came from a human donor in good health (CMV status not recorded). Some clones in this sample may be carry-over from other donors' samples. CDR3s include the opening cysteine and the closing phenylalanine or tryptophan. Each record gives: V gene, D gene, CDR3 protein. D genes are given only for firm matches.

TRBV29-1,.,CSVGKGGEQYF
TRBV19,.,CASWGTSRSSYNSPLHF
TRBV30,.,CAWSVAFSSEAFF
TRBV6-6,.,CASSPDRKAFF
TRBV10-3,.,CAISGTDYGYTF
TRBV6-1,.,CASRVLRFSNTGELFF
TRBV20-1,.,CSARDRGRETQYF
TRBV18,.,CASSPTPAALQETQYF
TRBV29-1,TRBD1,CSVTPRDSNTGELFF
TRBV5-6,.,CASRPRGVGGPTFNEQFF
TRBV6-2/TRBV6-3,TRBD2,CASSSAGLAGRGFF
TRBV7-9,.,CASRPGGDSPLHF
TRBV7-2,TRBD1,CASSLRNQGVEVASYEQYF
TRBV28,TRBD1,CASSFGQGAQPQHF
TRBV7-2,TRBD2,CASSLAASGLASNEQFF
TRBV7-3,TRBD2,CASSLIIYYQDQREKASTDTQYF
TRBV7-7,.,CASSQDSNQPQHF
TRBV11-3,TRBD1,CASSPPGTGYNEQFF
TRBV6-6,TRBD1,CASRDVGQGYF
TRBV7-2,.,CASSPTELNNYGYTF
TRBV12-3/TRBV12-4,.,CASTTRNTIYF
TRBV4-1,TRBD1,CASSPGQGGRYEQYF
TRBV6-1,.,CAIEIEIHNEQFF
TRBV10-3,.,CATRKDGQAISGELFF
TRBV7-2,.,CASSLASGFSTDTQYF
TRBV30,.,CAWGENGQTEKLFF
TRBV19,.,CATTGTFLGDTQYF
TRBV5-1,TRBD1,CASSLGGTDLNEQFF
TRBV12-3/TRBV12-4,TRBD1,CASRKSTGTARNQPQHF
TRBV7-2,.,CASSMSSYNEQFF
TRBV24-1,.,CATKDGPYNEQFF
TRBV2,TRBD2,CASSEYFVAGGSYEQYF
TRBV6-1,TRBD2,CASSGQIIAGVRANEQFF
TRBV12-3/TRBV12-4,.,CASGGGYNEQFF
TRBV2,.,CATVTAGGGAFF
TRBV2,TRBD1,CASMRDRNTGELFF
TRBV7-2,.,CASSPTVRQETQYF
TRBV19,TRBD2,CASSVPLAGAHNEQFF
TRBV12-3/TRBV12-4,.,CASSLEEAYEQYF
TRBV20-1,.,CSARDPGQPYGYTF
TRBV27,TRBD2,CASSWWSGSSDTQYF
TRBV5-6,.,CASSLIHLNTGELFF
TRBV11-3,.,CASSLVGKAENIQYF
TRBV10-3,.,CAIRGGAMAGVNNSPLHF
TRBV7-9,TRBD1,CASSTGVNQPQHF